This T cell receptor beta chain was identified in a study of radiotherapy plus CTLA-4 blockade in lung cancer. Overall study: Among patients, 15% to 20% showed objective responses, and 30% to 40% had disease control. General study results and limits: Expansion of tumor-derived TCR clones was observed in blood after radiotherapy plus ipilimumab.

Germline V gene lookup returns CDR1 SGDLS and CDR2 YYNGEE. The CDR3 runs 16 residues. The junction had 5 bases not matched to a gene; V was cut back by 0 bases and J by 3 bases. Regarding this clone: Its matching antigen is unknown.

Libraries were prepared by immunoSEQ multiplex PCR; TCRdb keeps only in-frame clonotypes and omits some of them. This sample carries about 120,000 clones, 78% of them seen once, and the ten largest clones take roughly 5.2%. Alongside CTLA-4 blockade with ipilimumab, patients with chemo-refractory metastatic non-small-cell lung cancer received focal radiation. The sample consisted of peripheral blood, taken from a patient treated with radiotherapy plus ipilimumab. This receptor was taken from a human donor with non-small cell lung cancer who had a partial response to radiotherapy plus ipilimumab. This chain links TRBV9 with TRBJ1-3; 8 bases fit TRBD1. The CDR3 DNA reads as TGTGCCAGCAGCGTAGAGGACAGGGTGGGTGGAAACACCATATATTTT. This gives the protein CASSVEDRVGGNTIYF. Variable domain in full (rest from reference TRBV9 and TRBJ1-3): DSGVTQTPKHLITATGQRVTLRCSPRSGDLSVYWYQQSLDQGLQFLIQYYNGEERAKGNILERFSAQQFPDLHSELNLSSLELGDSALYFCASSVEDRVGGNTIYFGEGSWLTVV.